This T cell receptor (beta chain) was observed in a study of blood T cell repertoires in COVID-19. The table came from immunoSEQ multiplex PCR; TCRdb's copy has only in-frame clones and leaves some out. The repertoire includes roughly 150,000 clones, under 90% of them detected once, and around 2% sits in the top ten. In germline, CDR1 is LGHDT, CDR2 YNNKEL (reference sequence). This CDR3 comprises 13 residues. Trimming removed 1 base at V and 3 bases at J, with 7 bases between. This receptor was identified in a woman of 80 years or more with acute or convalescent COVID-19. The V and J genes are TRBV3-1 (or the pseudogene TRBV3-2) and TRBJ2-7; no firm D call. Sequenced: peripheral blood. In DNA, the CDR3 is TGTGCCAGCAGCCAAGCCAGTTACTACGAGCAGTACTTC. This gives the protein CASSQASYYEQYF.